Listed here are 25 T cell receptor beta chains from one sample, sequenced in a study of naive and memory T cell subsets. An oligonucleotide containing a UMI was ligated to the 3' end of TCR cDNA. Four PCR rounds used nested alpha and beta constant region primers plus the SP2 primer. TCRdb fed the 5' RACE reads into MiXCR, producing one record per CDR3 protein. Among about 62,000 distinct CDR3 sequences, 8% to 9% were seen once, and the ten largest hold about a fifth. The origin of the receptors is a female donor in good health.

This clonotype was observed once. The DNA for the CDR3 is TGTGCCAGCAGCTCCAGTTGGCCGGGGAGTTTAGTCGACGATGAGCAGTTCTTC. Protein: CASSSSWPGSLVDDEQFF. The chain joins TRBV5-4 to TRBJ2-1, with D maybe TRBD2 (5 bases). In germline, CDR1 is SGHNT, CDR2 YYREEE (reference sequence). The V gene lost 3 bases and the J gene lost 8 bases, with 27 bases spanning the gap. The CDR3 is made up of 18 amino acids.

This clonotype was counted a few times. The CDR3 loop reads CSVRTSGRSNEQFF. The CDR3 DNA is TGCAGCGTAAGGACTAGCGGGAGATCCAATGAGCAGTTCTTC. The V call is TRBV29-1, the J call TRBJ2-1; TRBD2 matches 13 bases. The CDR3 consists of 14 residues. CDR1 and CDR2 (germline): SQVTM, ANQGSEA. V was clipped by 6 bases and J by 6 bases; unmatched bases: 5.

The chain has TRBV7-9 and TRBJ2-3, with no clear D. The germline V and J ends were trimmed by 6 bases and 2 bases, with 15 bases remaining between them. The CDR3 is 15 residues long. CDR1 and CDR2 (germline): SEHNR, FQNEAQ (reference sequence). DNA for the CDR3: TGTGCCAGCAGACGAGTGGGCGGAACCACAGATACGCAGTATTTT. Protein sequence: CASRRVGGTTDTQYF.

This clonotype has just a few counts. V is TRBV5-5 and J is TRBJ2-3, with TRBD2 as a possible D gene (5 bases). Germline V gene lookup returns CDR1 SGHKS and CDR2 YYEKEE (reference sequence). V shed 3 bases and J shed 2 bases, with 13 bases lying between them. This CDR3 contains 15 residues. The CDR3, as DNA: TGTGCCAGCAGCTGGGAAAGCGGCTCCACAGATACGCAGTATTTT. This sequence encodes CASSWESGSTDTQYF. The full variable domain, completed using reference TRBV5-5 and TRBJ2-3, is DAGVTQSPTHLIKTRGQQVTLRCSPISGHKSVSWYQQVLGQGPQFIFQYYEKEERGRGNFPDRFSARQFPNYSSELNVNALLLGDSALYLCASSWESGSTDTQYFGPGTRLTVL.

The CDR3 DNA follows: TGTGCCAGCAGCTCTGGACAGGGAGGAACAGGTTCACCCCTCCACTTT. Its protein product is CASSSGQGGTGSPLHF. V gene TRBV11-2 combines with J gene TRBJ1-6, with 8 bases that match TRBD1. The CDR3 sequence is 16 residues long. The junction had 11 bases not matched to a gene; V was cut back by 4 bases and J by 9 bases. Per germline, CDR1 SGHAT and CDR2 FQNNGV.

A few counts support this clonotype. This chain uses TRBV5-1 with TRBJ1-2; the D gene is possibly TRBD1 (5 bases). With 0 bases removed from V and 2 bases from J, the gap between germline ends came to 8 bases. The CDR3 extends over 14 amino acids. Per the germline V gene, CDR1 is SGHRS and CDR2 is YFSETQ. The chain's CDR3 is CASSLATGNYGYTF. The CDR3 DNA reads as TGCGCCAGCAGCTTGGCCACAGGCAACTATGGCTACACCTTC.

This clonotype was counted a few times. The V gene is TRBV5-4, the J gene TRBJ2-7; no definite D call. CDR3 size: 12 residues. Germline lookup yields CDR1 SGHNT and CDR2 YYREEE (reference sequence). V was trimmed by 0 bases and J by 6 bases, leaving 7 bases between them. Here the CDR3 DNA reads TGTGCCAGCAGCTTGGTTGCGACCGAGCAGTACTTC. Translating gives CASSLVATEQYF. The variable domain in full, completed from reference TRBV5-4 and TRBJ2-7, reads ETGVTQSPTHLIKTRGQQVTLRCSSQSGHNTVSWYQQALGQGPQFIFQYYREEENGRGNFPPRFSGLQFPNYSSELNVNALELDDSALYLCASSLVATEQYFGPGTRLTVT.

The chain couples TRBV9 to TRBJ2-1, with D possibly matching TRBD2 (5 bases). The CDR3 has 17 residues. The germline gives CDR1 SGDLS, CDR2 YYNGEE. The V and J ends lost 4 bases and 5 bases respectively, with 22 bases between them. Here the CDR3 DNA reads TGTGCCAGCAGCCCCGGAGTATGGGCTACGGGGAACAATGAGCAGTTCTTC. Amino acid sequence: CASSPGVWATGNNEQFF.

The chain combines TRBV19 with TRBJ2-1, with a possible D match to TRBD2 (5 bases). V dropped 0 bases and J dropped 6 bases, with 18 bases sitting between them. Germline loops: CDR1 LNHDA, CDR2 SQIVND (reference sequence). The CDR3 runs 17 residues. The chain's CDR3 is CASSIDRGGADANEQFF. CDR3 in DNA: TGTGCCAGTAGTATAGATAGAGGAGGAGCGGACGCCAATGAGCAGTTCTTC.

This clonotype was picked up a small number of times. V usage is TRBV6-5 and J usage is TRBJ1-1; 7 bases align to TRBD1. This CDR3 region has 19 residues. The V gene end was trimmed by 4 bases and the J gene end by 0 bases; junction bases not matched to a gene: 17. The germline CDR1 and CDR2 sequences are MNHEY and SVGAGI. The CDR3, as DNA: TGTGCCAGCAGTTCCTACCGGGACAGCCTACTCTCGATGAACACTGAAGCTTTCTTT. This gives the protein CASSSYRDSLLSMNTEAFF.

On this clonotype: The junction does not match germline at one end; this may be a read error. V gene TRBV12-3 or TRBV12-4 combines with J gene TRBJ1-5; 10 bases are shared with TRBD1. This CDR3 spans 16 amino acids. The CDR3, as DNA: TGTGCCAGCAGTCCGACAGGGGGCCTGGGGGATGAGCCCCAGAATTTT. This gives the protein CASSPTGGLGDEPQNF.

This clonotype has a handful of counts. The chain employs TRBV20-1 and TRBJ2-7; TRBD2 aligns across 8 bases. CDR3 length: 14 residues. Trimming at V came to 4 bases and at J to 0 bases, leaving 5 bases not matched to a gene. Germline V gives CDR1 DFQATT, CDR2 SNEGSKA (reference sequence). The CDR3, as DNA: TGCAGTGCTACGGGCGGGAGGAGCTCCTACGAGCAGTACTTC. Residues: CSATGGRSSYEQYF.

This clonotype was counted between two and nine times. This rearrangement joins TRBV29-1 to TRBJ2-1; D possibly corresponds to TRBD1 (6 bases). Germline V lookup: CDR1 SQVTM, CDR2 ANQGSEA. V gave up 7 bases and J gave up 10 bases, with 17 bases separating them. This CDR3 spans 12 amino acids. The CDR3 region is CSASPRDIEQFF. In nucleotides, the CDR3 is TGCAGCGCCTCCCCCCGGGACATCGAGCAGTTCTTC.

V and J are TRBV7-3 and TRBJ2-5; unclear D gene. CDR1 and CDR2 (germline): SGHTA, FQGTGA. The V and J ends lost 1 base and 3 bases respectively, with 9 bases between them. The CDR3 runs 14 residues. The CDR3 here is CASSLNGYEETQYF. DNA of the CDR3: TGTGCCAGCAGCTTAAACGGCTATGAAGAGACCCAGTACTTC.

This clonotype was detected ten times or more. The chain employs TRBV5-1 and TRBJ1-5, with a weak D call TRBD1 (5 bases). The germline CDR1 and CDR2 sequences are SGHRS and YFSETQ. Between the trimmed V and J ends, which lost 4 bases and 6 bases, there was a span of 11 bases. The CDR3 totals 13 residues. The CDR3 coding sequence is TGCGCCAGCAGCCCGGAGGGGATTCAGCCCCAGCATTTT. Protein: CASSPEGIQPQHF. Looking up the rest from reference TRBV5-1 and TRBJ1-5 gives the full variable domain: KAGVTQTPRYLIKTRGQQVTLSCSPISGHRSVSWYQQTPGQGLQFLFEYFSETQRNKGNFPGRFSGRQFSNSRSEMNVSTLELGDSALYLCASSPEGIQPQHFGDGTRLSIL.

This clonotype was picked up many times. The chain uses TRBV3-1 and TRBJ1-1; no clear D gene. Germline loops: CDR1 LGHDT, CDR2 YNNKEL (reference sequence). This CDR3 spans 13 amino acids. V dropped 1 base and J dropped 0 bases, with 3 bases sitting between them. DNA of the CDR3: TGTGCCAGCAGCCAAGTCCTGAACACTGAAGCTTTCTTT. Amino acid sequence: CASSQVLNTEAFF.

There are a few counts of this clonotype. The CDR3 coding sequence is TGCAGTGCGGGGACTAGCGGGACGACAGATACGCAGTATTTT. Protein product: CSAGTSGTTDTQYF. The J gene is TRBJ2-3, the V gene TRBV20-1; 13 bases are shared with TRBD2. Germline values: CDR1 DFQATT, CDR2 SNEGSKA (reference sequence). CDR3 length: 14 amino acids. V was pared by 6 bases and J by 3 bases, with 3 bases of the junction left unmatched.

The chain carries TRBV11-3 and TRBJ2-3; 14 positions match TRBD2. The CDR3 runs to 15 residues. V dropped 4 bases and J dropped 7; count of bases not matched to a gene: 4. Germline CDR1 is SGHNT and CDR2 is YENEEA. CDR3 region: CASSSGTSGRYTQYF. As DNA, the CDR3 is TGTGCCAGCAGCTCTGGGACTAGCGGGAGATATACGCAGTATTTT.

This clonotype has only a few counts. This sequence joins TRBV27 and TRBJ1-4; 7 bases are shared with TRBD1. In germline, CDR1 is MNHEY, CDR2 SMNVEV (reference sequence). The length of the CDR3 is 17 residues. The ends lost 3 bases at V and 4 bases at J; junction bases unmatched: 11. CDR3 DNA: TGTGCCAGCAGTTTTCGAATCGGTGGGGACAGTAATGAAAAACTGTTTTTT. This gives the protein CASSFRIGGDSNEKLFF.

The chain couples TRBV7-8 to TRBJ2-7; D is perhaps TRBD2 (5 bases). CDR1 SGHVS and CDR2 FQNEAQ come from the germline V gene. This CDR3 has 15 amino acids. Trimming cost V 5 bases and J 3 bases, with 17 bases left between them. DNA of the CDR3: TGTGCCAGCAGCCATCGACAAACCGGGGTCTACGAGCAGTACTTC. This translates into CASSHRQTGVYEQYF.

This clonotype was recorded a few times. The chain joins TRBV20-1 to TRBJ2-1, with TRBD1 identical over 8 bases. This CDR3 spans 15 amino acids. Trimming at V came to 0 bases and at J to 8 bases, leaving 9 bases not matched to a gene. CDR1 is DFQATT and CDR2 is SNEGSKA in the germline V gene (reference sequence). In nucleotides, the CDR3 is TGCAGTGCTAGAGAAAGGACAGGGTTTCTCGATGAGCAGTTCTTC. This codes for CSARERTGFLDEQFF.

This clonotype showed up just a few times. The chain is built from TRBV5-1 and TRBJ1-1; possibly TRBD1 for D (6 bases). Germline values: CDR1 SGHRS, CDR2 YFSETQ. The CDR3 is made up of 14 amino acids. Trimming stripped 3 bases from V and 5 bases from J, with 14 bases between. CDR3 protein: CASSSQGEETEAFF. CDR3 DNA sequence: TGCGCCAGCAGCTCACAGGGTGAGGAGACTGAAGCTTTCTTT.

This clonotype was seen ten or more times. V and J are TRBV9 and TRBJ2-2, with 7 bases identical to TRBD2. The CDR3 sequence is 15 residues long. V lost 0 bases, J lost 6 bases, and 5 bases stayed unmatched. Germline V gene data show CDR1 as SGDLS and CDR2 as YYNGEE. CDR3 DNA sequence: TGTGCCAGCAGCGTAGCTAGGGGAGGGGCCGGGGAGCTGTTTTTT. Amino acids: CASSVARGGAGELFF.

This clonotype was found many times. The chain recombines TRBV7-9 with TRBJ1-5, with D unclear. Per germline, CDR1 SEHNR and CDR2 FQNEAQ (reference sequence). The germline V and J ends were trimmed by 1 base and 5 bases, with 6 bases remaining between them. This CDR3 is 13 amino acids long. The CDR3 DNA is TGTGCCAGCAGCTTAGGGAGAGATCAGCCCCAGCATTTT. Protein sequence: CASSLGRDQPQHF.

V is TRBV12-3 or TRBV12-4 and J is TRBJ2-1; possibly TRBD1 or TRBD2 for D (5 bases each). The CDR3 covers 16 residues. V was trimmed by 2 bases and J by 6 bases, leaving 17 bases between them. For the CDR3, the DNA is TGTGCCAGCAGTTTACGTTTTTGGGACCGACCCAATGAGCAGTTCTTC. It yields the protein CASSLRFWDRPNEQFF.